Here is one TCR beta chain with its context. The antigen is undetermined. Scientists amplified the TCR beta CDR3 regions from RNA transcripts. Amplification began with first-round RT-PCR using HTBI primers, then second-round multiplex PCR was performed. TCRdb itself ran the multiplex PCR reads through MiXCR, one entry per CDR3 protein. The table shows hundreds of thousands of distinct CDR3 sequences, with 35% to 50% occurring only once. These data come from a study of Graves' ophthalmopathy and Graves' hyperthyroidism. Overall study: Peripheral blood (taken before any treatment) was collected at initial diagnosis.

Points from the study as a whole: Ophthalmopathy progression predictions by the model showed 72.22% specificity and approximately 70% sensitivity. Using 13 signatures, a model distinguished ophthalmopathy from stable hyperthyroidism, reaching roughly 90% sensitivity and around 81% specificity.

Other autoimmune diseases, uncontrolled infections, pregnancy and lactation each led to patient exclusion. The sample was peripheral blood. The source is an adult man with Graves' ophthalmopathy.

The CDR3, as DNA: TGCAGTGCTAGGGGCGACAGGGGCCGCCCCTACGAGCAGTACTTC. It specifies CSARGDRGRPYEQYF. The V gene is TRBV20-1, the J gene TRBJ2-7; 8 nucleotides align to TRBD1. There are 15 residues in the CDR3. The trim removed 3 bases at V and 2 bases at J, leaving 9 bases unmatched. CDR1 and CDR2 from the germline V gene are DFQATT and SNEGSKA (reference sequence).